A single sample gave rise to the 23 T cell receptor beta chains below, sequenced in a study of tumor and adjacent non-tumor tissue in lung cancer (dated by TCRdb to 2016 to 2019). RNA was isolated from bulk, unsorted tissue, and RNA quality was assessed with a NanoDrop ND-1000 and an Agilent 2100. Distant non-tumor tissue taken more than 3 cm from the tumor edge was used as the normal lung sample. Receptor amplification or capture employed multiplex PCR. TCRdb lists the instrument as Illumina HiSeq 2500. TCRbeta libraries were constructed through three rounds of nested PCR with primers (Table S4) according to protocols adapted from ARM-PCR. TCRdb cleaned the public reads at Q25 with fastp, built clones with MiXCR and kept in-frame beta chains. For every CDR3 protein sequence, its rows merge into one entry that carries the most common genes and DNA. The sample profile shows approximately 80,000 distinct CDR3 sequences; 70% to 90% of them were found once. The top ten clonotypes cover about 54% of the sample.

The sequencing input was distant non-tumor lung tissue. These receptors came from a man in his sixties with non-small cell lung cancer.

As regards this clonotype: This may stem from a read error, because a much larger clone lies one nucleotide away. The chain joins TRBV12-3 or TRBV12-4 to TRBJ1-5; D perhaps matches TRBD1 (5 bases). There are 17 residues in the CDR3. The CDR3 region has the DNA TGTGCCAGCAATTTACGCACCGGGGGGGAGGTCCGTCAGCCCCAGCATTTT. Residues: CASNLRTGGEVRQPQHF.

V and J are TRBV6-2 or TRBV6-3 and TRBJ2-7, with TRBD1 matching over 8 bases. CDR1 MNHEY and CDR2 SVGEGT come from the germline V gene. With 5 bases clipped from V and 2 bases from J, the junction kept 8 bases outside the gene matches. The CDR3 has 15 residues. The CDR3 DNA is TGTGCCAGCAGTCCCGCGGACAGGGCAACCTACGAGCAGTACTTC. Protein sequence: CASSPADRATYEQYF.

Worth noting for this clonotype: This may be a read error: a much more frequent sequence differs by one nucleotide. The chain joins TRBV24-1 to TRBJ2-1, with TRBD2 identical over 15 bases. This CDR3 contains 18 residues. Germline assignment: CDR1 KGHDR and CDR2 SFDVKD. The CDR3 region is CATSDAGLAGGPGNEQSF. DNA of the CDR3: TGTGCCACCAGTGATGCTGGACTAGCGGGAGGGCCTGGTAATGAGCAGTCCTTC.

In the case of this clonotype: The junction shows a germline mismatch at one end, possibly a read error. This rearrangement joins TRBV5-4 to TRBJ1-1, with D unresolved. Germline assignment: CDR1 SGHNT and CDR2 YYREEE (reference sequence). This CDR3 is 16 amino acids long. The CDR3, as DNA: TGTGCCAGCAGCTTGGGTGGATCAGTCAGGTACGCTGAAGTTTTCTTT. It translates to CASSLGGSVRYAEVFF.

This clonotype was recorded a few times. V usage is TRBV7-9 and J usage is TRBJ2-1; tentative D call: TRBD1 (5 bases). This CDR3 has 17 residues. V was shortened by 5 bases and J by 4 bases, with 21 bases between the two germline ends. Germline lookup yields CDR1 SEHNR and CDR2 FQNEAQ (reference sequence). The CDR3 sequence: CASSPVGPDIRYNEQFF. The CDR3, as DNA: TGTGCCAGCAGCCCAGTAGGTCCGGACATCCGTTACAATGAGCAGTTCTTC.

This rearrangement joins TRBV5-6 to TRBJ2-5; D ambiguous. CDR3 size: 13 residues. Trimming left V 2 bases short and J 12 bases short, with 17 bases between. Germline lookup yields CDR1 SGHDT and CDR2 YYEEEE. The CDR3, as DNA: TGTGCCAGCAGCTTTTCCCCTCAAGAGATCAAGTACTTC. Translated, it gives CASSFSPQEIKYF. The full variable domain, rest sourced from reference TRBV5-6 and TRBJ2-5, is DAGVTQSPTHLIKTRGQQVTLRCSPKSGHDTVSWYQQALGQGPQFIFQYYEEEERQRGNFPDRFSGHQFPNYSSELNVNALLLGDSALYLCASSFSPQEIKYFGPGTRLLVL.

In the case of this clonotype: At one end the junction does not follow the germline gene, possibly because of a read error. This sequence joins TRBV20-1 and TRBJ2-1; 15 bases agree with TRBD2. The CDR3 extends over 18 amino acids. The V gene's germline CDR1 is DFQATT and CDR2 SNEGSKA (reference sequence). The CDR3 sequence: CTAPSPGLAGGSYNDQFF. CDR3 coding DNA: TGCACTGCTCCCTCTCCGGGACTAGCGGGAGGCTCCTACAATGATCAGTTCTTT.

This clonotype was observed once. The junction differs from germline at one of its ends, possibly a read error. The chain employs TRBV5-5 and TRBJ2-5; tentative D call: TRBD1 (5 bases). The CDR3 totals 14 residues. Per the germline V gene, CDR1 is SGHKS and CDR2 is YYEKEE (reference sequence). The CDR3 loop is CVSSLMQGVRSQYF. DNA of the CDR3: TGTGTCAGCAGCTTGATGCAGGGCGTGAGAAGCCAGTACTTC.

The table lists this clonotype with many counts. The chain is built from TRBV5-4 and TRBJ2-2; a weak D match, TRBD2 (5 bases). Looked up from germline, CDR1 is SGHNT and CDR2 is YYREEE (reference sequence). CDR3 length: 18 residues. The V gene lost 0 bases and the J gene lost 0 bases, with 15 bases spanning the gap. The CDR3 here is CASSLDGQRQTNTGELFF. CDR3 DNA sequence: TGTGCCAGCAGCTTGGATGGTCAGCGGCAAACGAACACCGGGGAGCTGTTTTTT.

Concerning this clonotype: One end of the junction varies from germline; a read error may be responsible. The V and J genes are TRBV11-2 and TRBJ1-3; 7 positions agree with TRBD1. Germline CDR1 reads SGHAT; CDR2 reads FQNNGV. The CDR3 spans 16 residues. The DNA of the CDR3 is TGTGCCAGCAGCGAACAGGGGTCGAGCCCAGGAAACACCATATACTTT. This codes for CASSEQGSSPGNTIYF.

The chain employs TRBV4-2 and TRBJ2-2; 9 nucleotides match TRBD2. J gave up 9 bases and V 5 bases, and 10 bases lay outside the gene matches. The CDR3 totals 15 residues. The V gene's germline CDR1 is LGHNA and CDR2 YNFKEQ. The CDR3 DNA reads as TGTGCCAGCAGCGGGGCGGGAGGGATGATCTGGGAGCTGTTTTTT. Its protein is CASSGAGGMIWELFF.

The chain employs TRBV12-3 or TRBV12-4 and TRBJ1-3, with a tentative D call TRBD1 (5 bases). The ends were cut back, 2 bases at V and 2 bases at J, with 10 bases in the middle. The CDR3 has 15 amino acids. The CDR3 protein is CASSLQGGPGNTIYF. Here the CDR3 DNA reads TGTGCCAGCAGTTTACAGGGAGGGCCTGGAAACACCATATATTTT.

This clonotype was seen just once. It is likely a read error, because the conserved phenylalanine at the end of the CDR3 is missing. It is unclear where the CDR3 begins or ends on the DNA, so no DNA is shown, and the CDR3 is as TCRdb lists it. The chain joins TRBV11-2 to TRBJ2-3; the listed D gene, TRBD1, was not tested against the DNA. With termini counted, the CDR3 has 16 amino acids. Germline loops: CDR1 SGHAT, CDR2 FQNNGV. CDR3: CASSKIGGGSGDTHYI.

Notes on this clonotype: One junction end disagrees with the germline gene, perhaps due to a read error. V and J are TRBV10-3 and TRBJ1-1; D is perhaps TRBD1 (5 bases). The length of the CDR3 is 12 residues. CDR1 and CDR2 from the germline V gene are ENHRY and SYGVKD. The CDR3 DNA sequence: TGTGCCATCGGTGAGCCGGGGACTGAGGCTTTCTTT. Translation gives CAIGEPGTEAFF.

Remarks on this clonotype: An end of the junction does not agree with germline; a read error may underlie this. The J gene is TRBJ1-1, the V gene TRBV5-6, with a tentative D call TRBD1 (5 bases). The CDR3 has 14 residues. The V gene's germline CDR1 is SGHDT and CDR2 YYEEEE. In nucleotides, the CDR3 is TGTGCCAGTAGCTTGGAGGGGAGGTTCGCTGAAGCTTTCTTT. Protein: CASSLEGRFAEAFF.

Concerning this clonotype itself: One end of the junction varies from germline; a read error may be responsible. The V gene is TRBV5-6, the J gene TRBJ1-1; D is undetermined. The CDR3 covers 13 residues. Germline CDR1 and CDR2: SGHDT and YYEEEE. CDR3 residues: CASSLLHGSEASF. CDR3 nucleotides: TGTGCCAGCAGCTTGCTTCATGGCAGTGAAGCTTCTTTT.

As regards this clonotype: A read error may explain this, as a much larger clone is one base away. V is TRBV5-1 and J is TRBJ2-7; no clear D. From germline, CDR1 is SGHRS and CDR2 YFSETQ. The CDR3 is made up of 13 amino acids. The CDR3 sequence: CASNLVAGYEQYF. CDR3 sequence (DNA): TGCGCCAGCAACTTGGTGGCAGGCTACGAGCAGTACTTC.

Notes on this clonotype: One end of the junction is discordant with germline, which a read error may explain. This chain joins TRBV20-1 and TRBJ2-3, with 8 nucleotides matching TRBD1. Germline V gene data show CDR1 as DFQATT and CDR2 as SNEGSKA (reference sequence). This CDR3 is built from 16 residues. The CDR3 region has the DNA TGCAGTGCCTTATATGGACGGACAGGGAACACAGATACGAAGTATTTT. As protein: CSALYGRTGNTDTKYF.

The V and J genes are TRBV11-2 and TRBJ2-5; D not resolved. CDR3 size: 14 residues. The germline V and J ends were trimmed by 10 bases and 1 base, with 16 bases remaining between them. Germline V gene data show CDR1 as SGHAT and CDR2 as FQNNGV. The CDR3 is CAISSGRLQETQYF. The CDR3 nucleotides are TGTGCCATTAGCTCTGGACGGCTCCAAGAGACCCAGTACTTC.

This clonotype was counted a few times. The chain uses TRBV30 and TRBJ1-1, with D unclear. CDR3 size: 12 residues. V was clipped by 4 bases and J by 7 bases, with 13 bases between them. Germline values: CDR1 GTSNPN, CDR2 SVGIG (reference sequence). CDR3 in amino acids: CAWNEMRNEAFF. In nucleotides, the CDR3 is TGTGCCTGGAATGAAATGAGAAATGAAGCTTTCTTT.

A remark on this clonotype: Compared with germline, one end of the junction differs, possibly owing to a read error. The chain is built from TRBV4-2 and TRBJ2-7, with D possibly being TRBD1 or TRBD2 (5 bases each). From germline, CDR1 is LGHNA and CDR2 YNFKEQ. The CDR3 contains 16 residues. CDR3 in DNA: TGTGCCAGAAGCCAAGATAATCCAGGGAGCTCCTACGAGCAGTACTTC. Encoded protein: CARSQDNPGSSYEQYF.

About this clonotype itself: One junction end disagrees with the germline gene, perhaps due to a read error. The chain combines TRBV11-3 with TRBJ2-1; TRBD2 might be the D (6 bases). Germline loops: CDR1 SGHNT, CDR2 YENEEA. The CDR3 has 14 residues. DNA of the CDR3: TGTGCCAGCAGCTTAATTGCACCCCCTAGCGAGCAATTCTTC. It encodes CASSLIAPPSEQFF.

With respect to this clonotype: A clone one base away is much larger, so this may be a read error. This chain uses TRBV12-3 or TRBV12-4 with TRBJ1-2; D remains ambiguous. Trimming took off 10 bases at V and 4 bases at J, with 10 bases between the two ends. The CDR3 consists of 11 residues. This chain's CDR3 is CANTDRYGYTF. The CDR3 coding sequence is TGTGCCAACACAGACCGCTATGGCTACACCTTC.